Listed here are 18 T cell receptor beta chains from one sample, sequenced in a study of blood T cell repertoires in COVID-19. Profiled with immunoSEQ multiplex PCR; TCRdb holds only in-frame clones, not every one. The sample lists 140,000 or so clones, approximately 85% seen once, with about 4% in the top ten. The sequenced sample was peripheral blood. All receptors come from a woman of 80 years or more with acute or convalescent COVID-19.

V is TRBV5-6 and J is TRBJ2-5; D perhaps matches TRBD2 (6 bases). This CDR3 has 16 residues. The germline V and J ends were trimmed by 0 bases and 2 bases, with 14 bases remaining between them. Germline V gene data show CDR1 as SGHDT and CDR2 as YYEEEE. The CDR3 sequence is CASSLAPGDFQETQYF. The DNA of the CDR3 is TGTGCCAGCAGCTTGGCCCCGGGGGACTTTCAAGAGACCCAGTACTTC.

The CDR3 protein is CASSMTPGQVQPQHF. In DNA, the CDR3 is TGTGCCAGTAGTATGACCCCGGGACAGGTTCAGCCCCAGCATTTT. The rearrangement uses TRBV19 and TRBJ1-5; TRBD1 matches 8 bases. This CDR3 comprises 15 residues. Per germline, CDR1 LNHDA and CDR2 SQIVND (reference sequence). V was pared by 3 bases and J by 6 bases, with 7 bases of the junction left unmatched. Supplemented by reference TRBV19 and TRBJ1-5, the full variable domain reads DGGITQSPKYLFRKEGQNVTLSCEQNLNHDAMYWYRQDPGQGLRLIYYSQIVNDFQKGDIAEGYSVSREKKESFPLTVTSAQKNPTAFYLCASSMTPGQVQPQHFGDGTRLSIL.

V usage is TRBV7-2 and J usage is TRBJ2-7, with 15 nucleotides matching TRBD2. This CDR3 has 20 residues. The germline V gene encodes CDR1 SGHTA and CDR2 FQGNSA. J lost 3 bases, V lost 0 bases, and 12 bases had no gene match. The DNA for the CDR3 is TGTGCCAGCAGCTTAGCCGGACTAGCGGGAGGGCAACCCACTTTCTACGAGCAGTACTTC. Encoded protein: CASSLAGLAGGQPTFYEQYF.

This chain links TRBV15 with TRBJ2-7, with 10 positions matching TRBD1. The CDR3 has 14 residues. Per germline, CDR1 LNHNV and CDR2 YYDKDF (reference sequence). V shed 1 base and J 6 bases; nucleotides not matched to a gene: 3. CDR3 loop: CATSRAGTGVEQYF. CDR3 bases: TGTGCCACCAGCAGAGCCGGGACAGGGGTCGAGCAGTACTTC.

This clone has only one observation. The J gene is TRBJ2-7, the V gene TRBV10-3, with D possibly TRBD1 on 6 matching bases. V lost 10 bases and J lost 0, with 13 bases in between. The V gene's germline CDR1 is ENHRY and CDR2 SYGVKD. The CDR3 runs to 13 residues. CDR3 sequence (DNA): TGTGCCACCGAGGGGGAGTTCTCCTACGAGCAGTACTTC. This gives the protein CATEGEFSYEQYF.

The chain is built from TRBV11-2 and TRBJ2-4; D might be TRBD1 (5 bases). This CDR3 is 11 amino acids long. Germline assignment: CDR1 SGHAT and CDR2 FQNNGV. The V gene lost 2 bases and the J gene lost 10 bases, with 6 bases spanning the gap. The CDR3 DNA follows: TGTGCCAGCAGCTTAAGGGGAATTCAGTACTTC. Its protein product is CASSLRGIQYF.

V and J are TRBV6-1 and TRBJ1-1, with a possible D match to TRBD1 (6 bases). This CDR3 is 15 amino acids long. From germline, CDR1 is MNHNS and CDR2 SASEGT. V lost 1 base, J lost 1 base, and 10 bases lay in between. The CDR3 spells CASSEVGHPNTEAFF. The CDR3 nucleotides read TGTGCCAGCAGTGAAGTGGGACACCCGAACACTGAAGCTTTCTTT.

V and J are TRBV11-2 and TRBJ2-7, with D uncertain. CDR3 size: 13 residues. Trimming cost V 4 bases and J 2 bases, with 9 bases left between them. Germline V gene sequence: CDR1 SGHAT, CDR2 FQNNGV. The CDR3 DNA is TGTGCCAGCAGCTATCGACTTGCCTACGAGCAGTACTTC. Its translation: CASSYRLAYEQYF.

The chain uses TRBV29-1 and TRBJ2-7; 9 nucleotides agree with TRBD2. The CDR3 runs 14 residues. The J segment lost 2 bases and the V segment lost 7 bases, leaving 9 bases of the junction unmatched. Per the germline V gene, CDR1 is SQVTM and CDR2 is ANQGSEA. CDR3 in amino acids: CSAVGTSPTYEQYF. CDR3 sequence (DNA): TGCAGCGCAGTCGGGACTAGCCCCACCTACGAGCAGTACTTC.

This chain's CDR3 is CAISESPAQGWAEETQYF. The CDR3 DNA is TGTGCCATCAGTGAGTCGCCGGCGCAGGGCTGGGCCGAGGAGACCCAGTACTTC. This rearrangement joins TRBV10-3 to TRBJ2-5; D possibly corresponds to TRBD1 (5 bases). The CDR3 is 18 amino acids. Trimming shortened V by 0 bases and J by 5 bases, and 22 bases separated the two germline ends. Per germline, CDR1 ENHRY and CDR2 SYGVKD.

The chain links TRBV7-2 to TRBJ1-5; D is ambiguous. The CDR3 length is 15 residues. The V end lost 1 base, the J end lost 6 bases, and 13 bases lay between the germline ends. CDR1 and CDR2 (germline): SGHTA, FQGNSA. The CDR3 DNA follows: TGTGCCAGCAGCTTAGAATTTACCTACGGTCAGCCCCAGCATTTT. This gives the protein CASSLEFTYGQPQHF.

The CDR3 DNA sequence: TGTGCCAGCAGCCTCGGATACAGGGTCGGGAATGAAAAACTGTTTTTT. It codes for CASSLGYRVGNEKLFF. The chain recombines TRBV14 with TRBJ1-4; possibly TRBD1 for D (6 bases). This CDR3 is built from 16 residues. Germline CDR1 is SGHDN and CDR2 is FVKESK. Trimming pared 4 bases from V and 5 bases from J, leaving 17 bases between.

The chain joins TRBV28 to TRBJ1-1, with D perhaps TRBD1 (6 bases). The V end lost 3 bases, the J end lost 10 bases, and 15 bases lay between the germline ends. The CDR3 sequence is 13 residues long. Looked up from germline, CDR1 is MDHEN and CDR2 is SYDVKM. The CDR3 DNA reads as TGTGCCAGCAGTTTGGGGGGGCGATTCGGAGCTTTCTTT. Amino acids: CASSLGGRFGAFF. The variable domain in full, with the rest retrieved from reference TRBV28 and TRBJ1-1, is DVKVTQSSRYLVKRTGEKVFLECVQDMDHENMFWYRQDPGLGLRLIYFSYDVKMKEKGDIPEGYSVSREKKERFSLILESASTNQTSMYLCASSLGGRFGAFFGQGTRLTVV.

The CDR3 protein is CASSQDGPPYGYTF. In nucleotides, the CDR3 is TGTGCCAGCAGCCAAGATGGGCCACCCTATGGCTACACCTTC. This chain uses TRBV3-1 (or the pseudogene TRBV3-2) with TRBJ1-2; D uncertain. The V gene's germline CDR1 is LGHDT and CDR2 YNNKEL (reference sequence). The CDR3 has 14 amino acids. Trimming shortened V by 0 bases and J by 4 bases, and 9 bases separated the two germline ends.

The count of this clone is one. The rearrangement joins TRBV5-5 to TRBJ2-7; 8 nucleotides line up with TRBD2. Losses at the gene ends were 1 base for V and 0 bases for J; bases not matched to a gene: 6. Germline-derived CDR1 and CDR2 are SGHKS and YYEKEE (reference sequence). This CDR3 region has 16 residues. The CDR3 DNA follows: TGTGCCAGCAGCTTGACCCTAGCGGGTAACTCCTACGAGCAGTACTTC. Its protein product is CASSLTLAGNSYEQYF.

The chain carries TRBV5-4 and TRBJ2-1; weak D call: TRBD2 (5 bases). Trimming left V 1 base short and J 0 bases short, with 5 bases between. The CDR3 length is 14 residues. CDR1 is SGHNT, CDR2 YYREEE, per germline (reference sequence). CDR3 in amino acids: CASSLRDSYNEQFF. CDR3 DNA: TGTGCCAGCAGCTTGCGGGACTCCTACAATGAGCAGTTCTTC.

This clone was observed once. The rearrangement joins TRBV6-2 or TRBV6-3 to TRBJ2-1; 14 bases match TRBD2. Germline V gene data show CDR1 as MNHEY and CDR2 as SVGEGT. Trimming at V came to 5 bases and at J to 4 bases, leaving 1 base not matched to a gene. The CDR3 totals 15 residues. The DNA of the CDR3 is TGTGCCAGCAGTCGACTAGCGGGAGGGTACAATGAGCAGTTCTTC. As protein: CASSRLAGGYNEQFF.

This clone was observed a few times. J is TRBJ1-2 and V is TRBV6-1; possibly TRBD1 for D (6 bases). Germline CDR1 reads MNHNS; CDR2 reads SASEGT. Trimming removed 0 bases at V and 5 bases at J, with 16 bases between. The CDR3 has 16 residues. In DNA form, the CDR3 reads TGTGCCAGCAGTGAAGCCTCCATGACAGGACGATATGGCTACACCTTC. Translated, it gives CASSEASMTGRYGYTF.